A selection of T cell receptor beta chains follows, all from one sample in a study of cytomegalovirus exposure and HLA in healthy donors. Data came from immunoSEQ multiplex PCR; TCRdb stores just in-frame clones and leaves some out. Of approximately 97,000 clones listed, around 96% are singletons. The sequenced material came from PBMCs. The receptors here all came from a woman aged 18-29 years in good health and CMV-seronegative. Both conserved end residues are part of each CDR3. A D gene is named only where the DNA matches it firmly. The size entry is marked missing in some rows and otherwise reads once, few, many or a size class.

clone_size,d_call,v_call,j_call,cdr3_length,cdr3_aa,cdr3_nt
.,.,TRBV6-5,TRBJ1-1,14,CASRPIGVFTEAFF,TGTGCCAGCAGACCGATCGGGGTTTTCACTGAAGCTTTCTTT
.,.,TRBV30,TRBJ1-1,13,CAWSGTANTEAFF,TGTGCCTGGAGTGGGACTGCGAACACTGAAGCTTTCTTT
.,.,TRBV29-1,TRBJ2-1,13,CSVGQRAHNEQFF,TGCAGCGTTGGCCAGCGGGCCCACAATGAGCAGTTCTTC
once,TRBD1,TRBV7-2,TRBJ2-1,14,CASSPGTAYNEQFF,TGTGCCAGCAGCCCAGGGACAGCCTACAATGAGCAGTTCTTC
.,.,TRBV12-5,TRBJ2-7,11,CASGSGVEQYF,TGTGCTAGTGGTTCCGGAGTGGAGCAGTACTTC
once,.,TRBV6-5,TRBJ1-1,15,CASSYSGKGVTEAFF,TGTGCCAGCAGTTACTCAGGAAAAGGGGTCACTGAAGCTTTCTTT
.,.,TRBV6-5,TRBJ2-2,15,CASSRDFANTGELFF,TGTGCCAGCAGTCGGGACTTCGCGAACACCGGGGAGCTGTTTTTT
.,.,TRBV30,TRBJ1-5,12,CAWSVTYQPQHF,TGTGCCTGGAGTGTAACTTATCAGCCCCAGCATTTT
.,.,TRBV2,TRBJ2-2,13,CASSQEQAGELFF,TGTGCCAGCAGTCAAGAGCAGGCCGGGGAGCTGTTTTTT
.,TRBD2,TRBV5-1,TRBJ2-3,16,CASSLLTSAGTDTQYF,TGCGCCAGCAGCCTCCTAACTAGCGCCGGCACAGATACGCAGTATTTT
.,TRBD2,TRBV12-5,TRBJ2-3,15,CASGPSGSSTDTQYF,TGTGCTAGTGGCCCTAGCGGGTCTAGCACAGATACGCAGTATTTT
.,.,TRBV29-1,TRBJ1-2,12,CSVEKRTYGYTF,TGCAGCGTTGAGAAGAGGACTTATGGCTACACCTTC
.,.,TRBV15,TRBJ1-5,18,CATSSLEDTAWSNQPQHF,TGTGCCACCAGCAGTCTTGAAGACACGGCTTGGAGCAATCAGCCCCAGCATTTT
.,.,TRBV7-2,TRBJ1-6,13,CASSLDRDSPLHF,TGTGCCAGCAGCTTAGACAGGGACTCACCCCTCCACTTT
.,TRBD2,TRBV6-1,TRBJ2-6,16,CASSEGGGSGANVLTF,TGTGCCAGCAGTGAAGGCGGGGGCTCTGGGGCCAACGTCCTGACTTTC
once,.,TRBV6-1,TRBJ2-7,15,CASSEVPGSSYEQYF,TGTGCCAGCAGTGAAGTCCCGGGGAGCTCCTACGAGCAGTACTTC
.,TRBD1,TRBV9,TRBJ1-2,15,CASSAPGQGNYGYTF,TGTGCCAGCAGCGCACCGGGACAGGGGAACTATGGCTACACCTTC
once,.,TRBV30,TRBJ2-1,14,CAWIAPTSYNEQFF,TGTGCCTGGATCGCTCCTACGTCCTACAATGAGCAGTTCTTC
.,TRBD1,TRBV30,TRBJ1-4,13,CAYNRGLEEKLFF,TGTGCATACAACAGGGGCCTTGAAGAAAAACTGTTTTTT
.,.,TRBV11-3,TRBJ2-2,13,CASSLLNTGELFF,TGTGCCAGCAGCTTACTGAACACCGGGGAGCTGTTTTTT
once,.,TRBV4-3,TRBJ1-6,13,CASSQELNSPLHF,TGCGCCAGCAGCCAAGAGCTAAATTCACCCCTCCACTTT
.,TRBD2,TRBV9,TRBJ2-3,15,CASSVGLAGGDTQYF,TGTGCCAGCAGCGTAGGGCTAGCGGGGGGGGATACGCAGTATTTT
.,TRBD1,TRBV29-1,TRBJ1-1,13,CSAAGQGNTEAFF,TGCAGCGCCGCGGGACAGGGGAACACTGAAGCTTTCTTT
.,.,TRBV14,TRBJ2-7,16,CASSQDRASAAYEQYF,TGTGCCAGCAGCCAAGATCGGGCTAGCGCTGCCTACGAGCAGTACTTC
few,.,TRBV15,TRBJ1-1,13,CATSRQGAPEAFF,TGTGCCACCAGCAGGCAGGGTGCCCCTGAAGCTTTCTTT
.,TRBD1,TRBV19,TRBJ1-1,14,CASSTGQGNTEAFF,TGTGCCAGTAGCACGGGACAGGGGAACACTGAAGCTTTCTTT
.,TRBD2,TRBV2,TRBJ2-1,13,CASTPSGYNEQFF,TGTGCCAGCACGCCTAGCGGATACAATGAGCAGTTCTTC
few,TRBD2,TRBV4-1,TRBJ2-7,16,CASSQEDGLAGSEQYF,TGCGCCAGCAGCCAAGAAGACGGGCTAGCGGGAAGCGAGCAGTACTTC
.,TRBD2,TRBV5-1,TRBJ2-3,18,CATCLGPSGGSSTDTQYF,TGCGCCACCTGCCTGGGGCCTAGCGGGGGATCTAGCACAGATACGCAGTATTTT
.,TRBD1,TRBV28,TRBJ1-3,15,CASYGTGPSGNTIYF,TGTGCCAGCTATGGGACAGGCCCTTCTGGAAACACCATATATTTT
.,.,TRBV5-4,TRBJ1-2,16,CAIPLWAGETSYGYTF,TGTGCCATCCCCTTATGGGCAGGGGAAACCTCCTATGGCTACACCTTC
.,.,TRBV11-1,TRBJ1-2,14,CASSTGQFNYGYTF,TGTGCCAGCAGCACCGGACAGTTTAACTATGGCTACACCTTC
once,TRBD2,TRBV4-2,TRBJ2-3,14,CASSQGTSADTQYF,TGTGCCAGCAGCCAAGGGACTAGCGCCGATACGCAGTATTTT
.,.,TRBV19,TRBJ2-7,13,CASSPGTPYEQYF,TGTGCCAGTAGTCCCGGGACACCCTACGAGCAGTACTTC
.,.,TRBV11-2,TRBJ2-7,14,CASSLGQGLYEQYF,TGTGCCAGCAGCTTAGGGCAGGGGCTCTACGAGCAGTACTTC
once,TRBD1,TRBV6-6,TRBJ1-2,12,CASSENRGGYTF,TGTGCCAGCAGTGAGAACAGGGGTGGCTACACCTTC
.,.,TRBV6-1,TRBJ1-1,12,CASTVMNTEAFF,TGTGCCAGCACGGTCATGAACACTGAAGCTTTCTTT
once,TRBD1,TRBV19,TRBJ1-1,18,CASSSSRDRDSPNTEAFF,TGTGCCAGTAGTTCGTCCCGGGACAGGGATTCGCCGAACACTGAAGCTTTCTTT
.,.,TRBV29-1,TRBJ1-1,12,CSAGHSNTEAFF,TGCAGCGCTGGACACTCGAACACTGAAGCTTTCTTT
.,TRBD2,TRBV6-1,TRBJ2-7,14,CAIRLAGGFYEQYF,TGTGCCATCCGACTAGCGGGAGGATTCTACGAGCAGTACTTC
.,.,TRBV6-5,TRBJ2-7,15,CASTPRRTASYEQYF,TGTGCCAGCACCCCTCGCCGGACAGCCTCCTACGAGCAGTACTTC
.,TRBD2,TRBV7-2,TRBJ2-7,16,CASSFGLGLAGVEQYF,TGTGCCAGCAGCTTTGGGCTAGGACTAGCGGGAGTCGAGCAGTACTTC
.,.,TRBV9,TRBJ2-7,12,CASSVGGLEQYF,TGTGCCAGCAGCGTAGGGGGCCTCGAGCAGTACTTC
once,TRBD1,TRBV7-6,TRBJ1-4,14,CASSWDRKYGKLFF,TGTGCCAGCAGCTGGGACAGAAAGTATGGAAAACTGTTTTTT
.,TRBD1,TRBV30,TRBJ1-1,15,CAWSKTGEGNTEAFF,TGTGCCTGGAGTAAGACAGGGGAGGGGAACACTGAAGCTTTCTTT
.,TRBD2,TRBV4-1,TRBJ2-1,16,CASSQRGAGGPGEQFF,TGCGCCAGCAGCCAAAGAGGAGCGGGAGGGCCGGGTGAGCAGTTCTTC
.,.,TRBV7-9,TRBJ1-3,17,CASSPTGWESTGNTIYF,TGTGCCAGCAGCCCGACAGGTTGGGAGAGTACTGGAAACACCATATATTTT
.,.,TRBV11-3,TRBJ2-3,14,CASSLTGGSDTQYF,TGTGCCAGCAGCTTAACCGGGGGTTCAGATACGCAGTATTTT
.,TRBD1,TRBV5-1,TRBJ2-7,14,CASSLMQGVGEQYF,TGCGCCAGCAGCTTGATGCAGGGGGTGGGCGAGCAGTACTTC
.,.,TRBV27,TRBJ1-1,13,CASSLAWGAEAFF,TGTGCCAGCAGTTTGGCATGGGGAGCTGAAGCTTTCTTT
once,.,TRBV14,TRBJ2-5,16,CASSRPDKPYQETQYF,TGTGCCAGCAGCCGACCGGACAAGCCGTACCAAGAGACCCAGTACTTC
.,TRBD1,TRBV10-3,TRBJ1-2,14,CAISVQGVNYGYTF,TGTGCCATCAGTGTACAGGGGGTTAACTATGGCTACACCTTC
.,.,TRBV7-3,TRBJ1-2,15,CASSPYAAGNYGYTF,TGTGCCAGCAGCCCCTATGCGGCGGGGAACTATGGCTACACCTTC
.,.,TRBV6-1,TRBJ2-7,15,CASSEARVNPYEQYF,TGTGCCAGCAGTGAAGCGCGGGTCAATCCCTACGAGCAGTACTTC
.,.,TRBV19,TRBJ2-7,15,CASSIDSATTYEQYF,TGTGCCAGTAGTATAGATTCCGCGACAACCTACGAGCAGTACTTC